This T cell receptor (beta chain) was found in a study of tumor and adjacent non-tumor tissue in lung cancer. Overall study context: On average, productive TCRbeta reads reached 4 million to 5 million per sample.

The V and J ends lost 4 bases and 5 bases respectively, with 17 bases between them. This CDR3 contains 15 residues. In germline, CDR1 is MGHRA, CDR2 YSYEKL. This sample's RNA came from whole unsorted tissue. A modified ARM-PCR protocol with three rounds of nested PCR amplified TCRbeta. TCRdb used MiXCR to reprocess the multiplex PCR reads, holding one entry per CDR3 protein. The data show approximately 79,000 distinct CDR3 sequences, 55% to 75% seen once. Sequenced input: lung tumor tissue. V usage is TRBV4-1 and J usage is TRBJ2-5; maybe TRBD1 (5 bases). This clonotype was sampled from a woman aged 40 to 55 with non-small cell lung cancer. This CDR3 reads CASSRQGSLAETQYF. CDR3 bases: TGCGCCAGCAGCCGCCAGGGCAGCCTCGCGGAGACCCAGTACTTC.